In this sample, the clone carrying this TCR beta chain turned up a few times. In the study's own analysis: By means of reference gene primer amplification, nucleated cell counts were estimated. Clones were read by immunoSEQ multiplex PCR, and TCRdb kept only the in-frame ones, dropping some. For V, J and clone size, that table is used; D and trimming come from the DNA. The sample includes about 240,000 clones, 80% to 85% seen only once; the top ten take around 12%. These data belong to a study of blood T cell repertoires in COVID-19. In the study overall: Spain, Italy and the United States supplied samples that represented acute and convalescent COVID-19.

Sequencing was performed on peripheral blood. The sequence derives from an older woman with active or convalescent COVID-19.

The CDR3 sequence: CSATGVGETQYF. CDR3 DNA: TGCAGCGCTACGGGAGTTGGAGAGACCCAGTACTTC. V and J are TRBV29-1 and TRBJ2-5; D perhaps matches TRBD2 (6 bases). Trimming removed 7 bases at V and 4 bases at J, with 13 bases between. Germline V gene lookup returns CDR1 SQVTM and CDR2 ANQGSEA. There are 12 residues in the CDR3.